Each of the 7 T cell receptor beta chains below was sequenced from the same sample in a study of tissue T cells after allogeneic stem cell transplantation. The assay was immunoSEQ multiplex PCR, and TCRdb's table has in-frame clones only and misses some. The data show 20,000 to 25,000 clones, about two thirds seen once. Sequencing was done on a sample of spleen. The source of these receptors is a female BALB/c mouse in good health. The mouse line has the MHC haplotype H2-d.

A note on this clone: Any gene name here is a mouse gene name. The DNA ends 1 residue before the CDR3 does, and the rest of the CDR3 is filled in from the germline J gene. The V and J genes are TRBV13-1 and TRBJ2-2; D not resolved. Trimming removed 3 bases at V and 5 bases at J, with 8 bases between. This CDR3 region has 13 residues. Germline lookup yields CDR1 NSHNY and CDR2 SYGAGN. The sequenced part of the CDR3 DNA is TGTGCCAGCAGTGGGGCGGGGACCGGGCAGCTCTAC. Its translation: CASSGAGTGQLY. The complete CDR3 sequence is CASSGAGTGQLYF.

Turning to this clone: These gene names are mouse names. The read is 1 residue too short to cover the CDR3 end, so that end is filled in from the germline J gene. The chain has TRBV1 and TRBJ2-7; unclear D gene. Germline CDR1 reads NSQYPW; CDR2 reads LRSPGD (reference sequence). V dropped 1 base and J dropped 4 bases, with 5 bases sitting between them. The CDR3 is 12 amino acids. The sequenced part of the CDR3 DNA is TGCACCTGCAGTGCAGCCCAGTATGAACAGTAC. This codes for CTCSAAQYEQY. The CDR3 in full is CTCSAAQYEQYF.

Concerning this clone itself: Any gene name here is a mouse gene name. The CDR3 extends 1 residue past the end of the read, so its final part is completed from the germline J gene. This rearrangement joins TRBV24 to TRBJ2-7; 7 bases agree with TRBD2. After removal of 2 bases from V and 0 bases from J, the junction contained 1 base not matched to a gene. CDR1 and CDR2 from the germline V gene are KGHTA and FRNEEI. This CDR3 has 14 amino acids. The covered CDR3 bases are TGTGCCAGCAGTCTGACTGGGGACTCCTATGAACAGTAC. Amino acid sequence: CASSLTGDSYEQY. The CDR3 as a whole reads CASSLTGDSYEQYF.

Note on this clone: The genes are named according to mouse. The read stops 1 residue short of the end of the CDR3; the missing end is completed from the germline J gene. V gene TRBV4 combines with J gene TRBJ1-4; TRBD1 agrees at 7 bases. Trimming removed 4 bases from V and 7 bases from J; junction bases left unmatched: 3. Germline CDR1 is LGHDT and CDR2 is YNNKQL (reference sequence). The CDR3 sequence is 13 residues long. The sequenced CDR3 bases are TGTGCCAGCAGCTTTACAGGGGCCGAAAGATTATTT. Amino acid sequence: CASSFTGAERLF. Given in full, the CDR3 is CASSFTGAERLFF.

A word on this clone: Any gene name here is a mouse gene name. The read comes to an end 1 residue before the CDR3 does, leaving the germline J gene to fill in the end. The rearrangement joins TRBV5 to TRBJ2-5; the match to TRBD2 covers 8 bases. V gave up 0 bases and J gave up 5 bases; unmatched junction bases: 4. Germline-derived CDR1 and CDR2 are LGHNA and YNLKQL (reference sequence). The length of the CDR3 is 15 residues. CDR3 residues: CASSQDPWGVDTQYF. Incomplete CDR3 DNA: TGTGCCAGCAGCCAAGACCCCTGGGGGGTAGACACCCAGTAC.

Details on this clone: The gene names given are mouse names. The read is 1 residue too short to cover the CDR3 end, so that end is filled in from the germline J gene. The rearrangement links TRBV13-3 to TRBJ2-4; D possibly corresponds to TRBD1 (6 bases). The CDR3 length is 14 residues. Germline V gene lookup returns CDR1 NNHDY and CDR2 SYVADS. Trimming left V 0 bases short and J 4 bases short, with 9 bases between. CDR3 sequence: CASSDAGQKNTLYF. CDR3 DNA, as far as it was read: TGTGCCAGCAGTGATGCGGGACAAAAAAACACCTTGTAC.

This clone was observed a handful of times. Genes here carry mouse names. Read coverage stops 1 residue before the CDR3 terminus; the germline J gene supplies the remainder. The chain links TRBV19 to TRBJ2-7, with D perhaps being TRBD1 or TRBD2 (5 bases each). In germline, CDR1 is FNHDT, CDR2 SITEND (reference sequence). Trimming cost V 5 bases and J 3 bases, with 15 bases left between them. The CDR3 runs to 14 residues. The sequenced CDR3 bases are TGTGCCAGCAGCCCCCCGGGACGGGTCTATGAACAGTAC. Translation: CASSPPGRVYEQY. The full CDR3 sequence reads CASSPPGRVYEQYF.